The source of this TCR beta chain is a study of T cells in Graves' hyperthyroidism and ophthalmopathy. On the study more broadly: Peripheral blood was obtained at initial diagnosis, preceding any treatment.

This clonotype occurred many times. Its antigen is unidentified. Amplification of TCR beta CDR3 regions was performed using RNA transcripts as template. The HTBI primer set drove a first-round RT-PCR of the TCR CDR3. TCRdb itself ran the multiplex PCR reads through MiXCR, one entry per CDR3 protein. The table lists around 480,000 distinct CDR3 sequences, approximately 15% of them singletons. Findings of the study overall: Blood samples included most of the expanded thyroid clonotypes exceeding 0.001.

Trimming took off 7 bases at V and 4 bases at J, with 13 bases between the two ends. CDR1 WNHNN and CDR2 SYGVQD come from the germline V gene (reference sequence). This CDR3 is 13 amino acids long. The genes are TRBV10-1 and TRBJ1-1, with D hard to call. What was sequenced was blood. The receptor's source is a woman aged 18-35 years with Graves' hyperthyroidism. The CDR3 sequence is CASTATSGTEAFF. DNA of the CDR3: TGCGCCAGCACGGCAACATCGGGCACTGAAGCTTTCTTT.